The sequence of this T cell receptor beta chain was determined in a study of blood T cell repertoires in COVID-19. Overall study: T cells, B-cell-depleted T cells, or PBMCs supplied cDNA or gDNA.

Authors' data handling: For nucleated cells, counts were estimated from reference gene primer amplification. The assay was immunoSEQ multiplex PCR, and TCRdb's table has in-frame clones only and misses some. That table furnishes V, J and clone size, whereas the DNA furnished D and trimming. The sample holds approximately 240,000 clones, approximately 91% seen once. V trimming: 5 bases; J trimming: 6 bases; junction bases outside the gene matches: 10. The CDR3 runs 16 residues. The germline CDR1 and CDR2 sequences are SGHVS and FNYEAQ. The sequencing sample was made of peripheral blood. V and J are TRBV7-6 and TRBJ2-1, with 10 bases fitting TRBD2. The clonotype was recovered from a woman aged 40-49 years who had recovered from COVID-19. The CDR3 reads CASSPRRTSGPNEQFF. The CDR3 region has the DNA TGTGCCAGCAGCCCTAGACGGACTAGCGGACCCAATGAGCAGTTCTTC.